Included here is one TCR beta chain sequence, with context. Assay: immunoSEQ multiplex PCR; the TCRdb copy retains only in-frame clones and omits some. Of under 300,000 clones in the sample, about 90% were seen once. This sample stems from a study of blood T cell repertoires in COVID-19. V lost 6 bases and J lost 3; bases outside the gene matches: 7. The length of the CDR3 is 15 residues. Germline CDR1 and CDR2: KGHSH and LQKENI. This clonotype was obtained from a man in his 60s who had recovered from COVID-19. The chain uses TRBV18 and TRBJ2-3, with 9 bases identical to TRBD2. Sequencing was performed on peripheral blood. The CDR3 DNA is TGTGCCAGCTCCCGGGAGCGGGGGGTGACAGATACGCAGTATTTT. It translates to CASSRERGVTDTQYF.